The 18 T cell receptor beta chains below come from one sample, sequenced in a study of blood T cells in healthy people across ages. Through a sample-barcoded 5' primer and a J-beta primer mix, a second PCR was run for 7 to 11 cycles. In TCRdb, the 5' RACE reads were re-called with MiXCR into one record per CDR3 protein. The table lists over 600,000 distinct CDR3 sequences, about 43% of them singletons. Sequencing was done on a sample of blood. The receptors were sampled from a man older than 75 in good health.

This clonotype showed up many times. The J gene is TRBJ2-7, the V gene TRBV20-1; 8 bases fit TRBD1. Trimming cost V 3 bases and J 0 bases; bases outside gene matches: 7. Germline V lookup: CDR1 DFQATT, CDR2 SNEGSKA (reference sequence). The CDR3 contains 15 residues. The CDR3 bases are TGCAGTGCTAGGGGGCAGGGGGCCTTCTCCTACGAGCAGTACTTC. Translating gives CSARGQGAFSYEQYF.

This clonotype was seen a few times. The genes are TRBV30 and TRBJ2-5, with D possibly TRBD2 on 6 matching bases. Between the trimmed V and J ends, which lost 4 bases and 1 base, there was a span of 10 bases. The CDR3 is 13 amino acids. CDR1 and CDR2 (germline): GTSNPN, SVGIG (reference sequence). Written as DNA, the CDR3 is TGTGCCTGGACTAGCGTAGGCCAAGAGACCCAGTACTTC. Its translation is CAWTSVGQETQYF. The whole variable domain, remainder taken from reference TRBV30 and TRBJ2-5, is SQTIHQWPATLVQPVGSPLSLECTVEGTSNPNLYWYRQAAGRGLQLLFYSVGIGQISSEVPQNLSASRPQDRQFILSSKKLLLSDSGFYLCAWTSVGQETQYFGPGTRLLVL.

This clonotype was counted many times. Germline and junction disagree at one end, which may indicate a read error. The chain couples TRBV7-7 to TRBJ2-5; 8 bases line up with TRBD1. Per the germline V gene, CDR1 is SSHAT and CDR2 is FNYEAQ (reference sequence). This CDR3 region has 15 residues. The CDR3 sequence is CASSLGGTGLKTQYF. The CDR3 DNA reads TGTGCTAGCAGCTTAGGCGGGACAGGATTAAAGACCCAGTACTTC.

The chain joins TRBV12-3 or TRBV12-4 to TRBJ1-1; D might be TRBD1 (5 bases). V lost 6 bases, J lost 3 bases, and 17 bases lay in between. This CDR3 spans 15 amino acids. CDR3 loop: CASRGRGPGDTEAFF. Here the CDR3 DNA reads TGTGCCAGCAGGGGACGCGGCCCAGGCGACACTGAAGCTTTCTTT.

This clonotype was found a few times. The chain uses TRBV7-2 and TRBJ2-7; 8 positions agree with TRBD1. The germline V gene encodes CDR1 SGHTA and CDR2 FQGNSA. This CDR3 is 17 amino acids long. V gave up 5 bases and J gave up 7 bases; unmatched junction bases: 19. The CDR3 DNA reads TGTGCCAGCAGCCCCCCTACTGGACAGGGTATCTACAATGAGCAGTACTTC. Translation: CASSPPTGQGIYNEQYF.

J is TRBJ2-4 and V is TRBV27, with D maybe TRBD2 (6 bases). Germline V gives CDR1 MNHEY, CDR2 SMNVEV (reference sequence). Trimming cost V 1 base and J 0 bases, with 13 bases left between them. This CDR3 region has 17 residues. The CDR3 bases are TGTGCCAGCAGTTTATTCGGGGGAGGAGTAGCCAAAAACATTCAGTACTTC. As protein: CASSLFGGGVAKNIQYF.

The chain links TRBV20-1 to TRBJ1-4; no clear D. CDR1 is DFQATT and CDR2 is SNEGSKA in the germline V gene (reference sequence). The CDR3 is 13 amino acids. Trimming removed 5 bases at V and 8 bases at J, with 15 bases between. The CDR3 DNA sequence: TGCAGTGCTCTTAAATCGCGCAGCGAAAAACTGTTTTTT. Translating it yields CSALKSRSEKLFF.

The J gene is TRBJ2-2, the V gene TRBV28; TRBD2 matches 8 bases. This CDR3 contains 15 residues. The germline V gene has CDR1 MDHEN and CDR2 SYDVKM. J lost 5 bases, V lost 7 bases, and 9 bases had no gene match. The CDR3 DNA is TGTGCCAGCACCCCGGGAGGGGAGGGAACCGGGGAGCTGTTTTTT. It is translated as CASTPGGEGTGELFF.

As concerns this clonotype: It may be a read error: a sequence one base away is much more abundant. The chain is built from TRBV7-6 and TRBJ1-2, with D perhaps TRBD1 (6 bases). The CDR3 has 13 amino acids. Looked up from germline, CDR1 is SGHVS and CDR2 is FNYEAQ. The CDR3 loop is CASSPQGGYGCTF. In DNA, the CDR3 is TGTGCCAGCAGCCCACAGGGAGGCTATGGCTGCACCTTC.

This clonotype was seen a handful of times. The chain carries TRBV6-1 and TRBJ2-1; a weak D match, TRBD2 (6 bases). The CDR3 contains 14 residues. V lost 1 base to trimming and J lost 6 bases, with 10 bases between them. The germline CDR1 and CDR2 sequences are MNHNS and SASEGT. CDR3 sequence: CASSEGGGPNEQFF. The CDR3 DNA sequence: TGTGCCAGCAGTGAAGGGGGAGGCCCCAATGAGCAGTTCTTC.

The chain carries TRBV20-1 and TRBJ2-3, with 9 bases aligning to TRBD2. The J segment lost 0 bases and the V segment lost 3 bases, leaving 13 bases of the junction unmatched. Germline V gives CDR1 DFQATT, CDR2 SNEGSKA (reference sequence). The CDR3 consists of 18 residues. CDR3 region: CSARGLMKRGASTDTQYF. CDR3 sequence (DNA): TGCAGTGCTAGGGGCCTGATGAAGCGGGGGGCTAGCACAGATACGCAGTATTTT.

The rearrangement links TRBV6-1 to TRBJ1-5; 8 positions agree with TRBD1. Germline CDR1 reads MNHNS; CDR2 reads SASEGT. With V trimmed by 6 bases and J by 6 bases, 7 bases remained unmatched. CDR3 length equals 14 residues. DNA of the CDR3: TGTGCCAGCAGGGTGGACAGGGTCGCTCAGCCCCAGCATTTT. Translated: CASRVDRVAQPQHF.

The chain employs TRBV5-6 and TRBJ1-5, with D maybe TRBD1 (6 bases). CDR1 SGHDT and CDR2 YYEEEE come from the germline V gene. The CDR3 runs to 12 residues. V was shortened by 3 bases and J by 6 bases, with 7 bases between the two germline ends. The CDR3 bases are TGTGCCAGCAGCTGGGGGGCTCAGCCCCAGCATTTT. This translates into CASSWGAQPQHF.

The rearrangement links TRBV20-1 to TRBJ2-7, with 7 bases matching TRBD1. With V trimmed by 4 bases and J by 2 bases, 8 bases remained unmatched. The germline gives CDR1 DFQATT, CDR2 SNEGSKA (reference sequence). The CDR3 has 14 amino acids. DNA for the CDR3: TGCAGTGCTACTACGACAGGGAATCCCTACGAGCAGTACTTC. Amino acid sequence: CSATTTGNPYEQYF.

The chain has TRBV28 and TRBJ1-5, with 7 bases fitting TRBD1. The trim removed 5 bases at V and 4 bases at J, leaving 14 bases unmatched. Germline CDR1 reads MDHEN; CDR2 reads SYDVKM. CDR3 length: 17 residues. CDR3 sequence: CASSGTGRGRTNQPQHF. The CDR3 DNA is TGTGCCAGCAGTGGGACTGGCAGGGGGAGGACAAATCAGCCCCAGCATTTT.

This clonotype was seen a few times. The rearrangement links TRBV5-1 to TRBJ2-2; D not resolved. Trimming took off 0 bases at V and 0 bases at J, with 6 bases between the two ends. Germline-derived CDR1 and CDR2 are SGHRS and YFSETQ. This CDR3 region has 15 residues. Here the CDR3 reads CASSLDGSNTGELFF. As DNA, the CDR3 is TGCGCCAGCAGCTTGGATGGGTCGAACACCGGGGAGCTGTTTTTT.

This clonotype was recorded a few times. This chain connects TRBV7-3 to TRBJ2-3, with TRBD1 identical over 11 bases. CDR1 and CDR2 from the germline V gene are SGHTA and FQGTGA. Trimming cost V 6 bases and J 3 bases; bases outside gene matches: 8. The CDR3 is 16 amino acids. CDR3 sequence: CASSQHRDRGTDTQYF. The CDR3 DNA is TGTGCCAGCAGTCAACACCGGGACAGGGGGACAGATACGCAGTATTTT.

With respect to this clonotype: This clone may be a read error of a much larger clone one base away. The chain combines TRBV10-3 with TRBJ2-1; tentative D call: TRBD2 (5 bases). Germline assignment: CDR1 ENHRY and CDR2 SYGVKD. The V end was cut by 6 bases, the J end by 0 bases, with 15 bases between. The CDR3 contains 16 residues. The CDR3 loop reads CAISAGVPSSYNEQFF. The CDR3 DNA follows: TGTGCCATCAGCGCCGGGGTCCCTAGCTCCTACAATGAGCAGTTCTTC.